This TCR beta chain was recovered during a study of regulatory T cells in long-lasting Graves disease. Investigators prepared the TCR beta libraries by applying iRepertoire HTBI primers and Arm-PCR of CDR3 regions. As processed by the authors: Taken together, the samples had fewer than 65 TRBV and more than twelve TRBJ segments identified. TCRdb analysed the multiplex PCR reads with MiXCR anew, one entry per CDR3 protein. TCRdb's processing, not the authors', yielded these V and J calls. The data show about 420,000 distinct CDR3 sequences, with roughly 17% seen just once and 23% held by the top ten. This CDR3 is built from 14 residues. The V gene lost 4 bases and the J gene lost 2 bases, with 10 bases spanning the gap. The germline V gene has CDR1 SGDLS and CDR2 YYNGEE. The time point was: newly diagnosed GD, antithyroid drugs for less than 3 months. The TCR library was made from RNA that had been extracted from PBMCs in TRIzol. All patients originated from an endocrinology department located in Xi'an, China.

This sample also appeared in a second study, on T cells in Graves' hyperthyroidism and ophthalmopathy. This second report adds: With the HTBI primer set, the TCR CDR3 went through a first round of RT-PCR.

This TCR was recovered from a young woman with Graves disease. The sequencing used peripheral blood mononuclear cells (PBMCs), collected at new diagnosis, from a patient treated with antithyroid drugs. V and J are TRBV9 and TRBJ2-1; the D is unclear. The CDR3 DNA reads TGTGCCAGCAGCTCGGTGGGGACCTACAATGAGCAGTTCTTC. Protein: CASSSVGTYNEQFF. The full variable domain, completed using reference TRBV9 and TRBJ2-1, is DSGVTQTPKHLITATGQRVTLRCSPRSGDLSVYWYQQSLDQGLQFLIQYYNGEERAKGNILERFSAQQFPDLHSELNLSSLELGDSALYFCASSSVGTYNEQFFGPGTRLTVL.